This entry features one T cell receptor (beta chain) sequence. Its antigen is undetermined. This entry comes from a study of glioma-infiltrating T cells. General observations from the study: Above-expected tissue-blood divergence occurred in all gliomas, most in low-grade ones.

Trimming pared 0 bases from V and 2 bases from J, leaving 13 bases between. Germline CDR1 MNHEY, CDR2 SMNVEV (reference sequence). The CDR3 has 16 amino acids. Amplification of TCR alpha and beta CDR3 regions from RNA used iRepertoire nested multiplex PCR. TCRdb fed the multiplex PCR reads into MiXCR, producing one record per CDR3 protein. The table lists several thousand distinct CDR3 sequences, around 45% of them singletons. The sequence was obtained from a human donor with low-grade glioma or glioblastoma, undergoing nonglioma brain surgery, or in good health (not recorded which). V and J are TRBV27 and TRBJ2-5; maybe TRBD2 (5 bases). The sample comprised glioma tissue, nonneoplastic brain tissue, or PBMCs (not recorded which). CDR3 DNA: TGTGCCAGCAGTTTATCGAACTCGAGGGAACAAGAGACCCAGTACTTC. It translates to CASSLSNSREQETQYF.